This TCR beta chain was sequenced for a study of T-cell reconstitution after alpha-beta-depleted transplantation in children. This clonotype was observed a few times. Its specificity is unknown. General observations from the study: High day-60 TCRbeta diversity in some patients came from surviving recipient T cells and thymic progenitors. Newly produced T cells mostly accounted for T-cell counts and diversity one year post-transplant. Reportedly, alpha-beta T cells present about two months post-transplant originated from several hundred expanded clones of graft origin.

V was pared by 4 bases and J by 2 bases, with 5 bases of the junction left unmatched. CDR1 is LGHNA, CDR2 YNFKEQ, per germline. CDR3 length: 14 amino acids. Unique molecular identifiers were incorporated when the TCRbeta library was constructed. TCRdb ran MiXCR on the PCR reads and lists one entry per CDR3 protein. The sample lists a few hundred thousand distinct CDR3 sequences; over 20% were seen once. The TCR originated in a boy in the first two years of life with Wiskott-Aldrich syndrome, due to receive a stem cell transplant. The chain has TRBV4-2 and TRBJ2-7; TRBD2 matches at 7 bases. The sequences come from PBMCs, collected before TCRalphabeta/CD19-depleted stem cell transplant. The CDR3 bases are TGTGCCAGCAGCCGGGCTAGCGGTCCCTACGAGCAGTACTTC. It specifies CASSRASGPYEQYF.